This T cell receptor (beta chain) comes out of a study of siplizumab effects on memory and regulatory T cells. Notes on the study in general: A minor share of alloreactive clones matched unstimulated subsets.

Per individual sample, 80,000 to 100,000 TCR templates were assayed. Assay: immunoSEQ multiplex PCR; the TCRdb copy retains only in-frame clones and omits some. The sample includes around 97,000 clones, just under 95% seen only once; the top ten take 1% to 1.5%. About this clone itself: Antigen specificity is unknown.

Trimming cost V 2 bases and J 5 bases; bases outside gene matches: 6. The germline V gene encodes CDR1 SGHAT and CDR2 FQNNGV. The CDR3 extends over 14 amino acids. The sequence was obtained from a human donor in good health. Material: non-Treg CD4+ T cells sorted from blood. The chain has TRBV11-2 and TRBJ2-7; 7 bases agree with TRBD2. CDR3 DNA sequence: TGTGCCAGCAGCTTAATGGGAGGGGTCGACGAGCAGTACTTC. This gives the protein CASSLMGGVDEQYF. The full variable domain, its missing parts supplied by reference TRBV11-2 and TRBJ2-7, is EAGVAQSPRYKIIEKRQSVAFWCNPISGHATLYWYQQILGQGPKLLIQFQNNGVVDDSQLPKDRFSAERLKGVDSTLKIQPAKLEDSAVYLCASSLMGGVDEQYFGPGTRLTVT.